This T cell receptor (beta chain) was retrieved from a study of CD8+CD57+ T cells in acquired aplastic anemia. Investigators profiled TCR beta VDJ and CDR3 from genomic DNA template. TCRdb used MiXCR to reprocess the reads, holding one entry per CDR3 protein. The sample records 150,000 or so distinct CDR3 sequences, about 45% being singletons. Study results and limitations: Shared by patients and controls, approximately 28 CD8+ CDR3s were abundant in patients.

About this clonotype: Its antigen is unknown.

The authors sequenced patients whose flow cytometry had shown CD8+CD57+ cell expansion. Among the patients, none had received any therapy at the time of blood sampling. Trimming took 5 bases from V and 1 from J, leaving 3 bases between them. Germline CDR1 SEHNR, CDR2 FQNEAQ (reference sequence). CDR3 size: 11 residues. The sequence derives from a human donor with aplastic anemia. The gene calls are TRBV7-9 and TRBJ2-7, with unresolved D. The sequenced sample consisted of sorted CD4+, CD8+, or CD8+CD57+ T cells (not recorded which) from PBMCs. CDR3 protein: CASSASYEQYF. Written as DNA, the CDR3 is TGTGCCAGCAGCGCTTCCTACGAGCAGTACTTC.